The clone carrying this T cell receptor (beta chain) was picked up many times. The data were taken from a study of T-cell reconstitution after alpha-beta-depleted transplantation in children. Trimming took 0 bases from V and 3 from J, leaving 18 bases between them. Germline CDR1 and CDR2: SGHKS and YYEKEE (reference sequence). This CDR3 spans 17 amino acids. Unique molecular identifiers were built into the TCRbeta library. TCRdb called the PCR reads again in MiXCR, with one record for every CDR3 protein. The table records around 600,000 distinct CDR3 sequences, roughly 15% of them present only once. The TCR comes from a human donor who donated a stem cell graft to a child with acute myeloid leukemia. Sequencing was performed on PBMCs from the stem cell graft donor, taken from the stem cell graft. V usage is TRBV5-5 and J usage is TRBJ1-1; perhaps TRBD1 as D (5 bases). The CDR3 loop is CASSLGTDLLGDTEAFF. The CDR3 region has the DNA TGTGCCAGCAGCTTGGGGACTGATCTTTTGGGGGACACTGAAGCTTTCTTT.